This T cell receptor beta chain was profiled in a study of cytomegalovirus exposure and HLA in healthy donors. Whole-study context: As an earlier analysis found, 150 million to 200 million T cells yielded approximately 110 million unique TCR beta sequences.

A word on this clone: Its specificity is not known.

General study findings and limits: In all likelihood, a cluster of highly shared sequence variants was a sequencing artifact. The records held CMV serostatus as the only immune exposure information. Common viral pathogens (according to a later analysis) appeared linked to several of the most significant clusters.

PCR primers comprised 60 Vbeta and 13 Jbeta primers. Profiled with immunoSEQ multiplex PCR; TCRdb holds only in-frame clones, not every one. The sample records 150,000 or so clones, around two thirds being singletons. Trimming left V 5 bases short and J 3 bases short, with 16 bases between. The CDR3 has 15 residues. CDR1 is MNHEY and CDR2 is SVGAGI in the germline V gene. The sequenced sample was PBMCs. The chain recombines TRBV6-5 with TRBJ1-1, with D perhaps TRBD1 (5 bases). The source is a woman between 55 and 75 years old in good health and CMV-seropositive. CDR3 in DNA: TGTGCCAGCAGTGTTTTAGGGCCGGGGGACACTGAAGCTTTCTTT. Its protein is CASSVLGPGDTEAFF.